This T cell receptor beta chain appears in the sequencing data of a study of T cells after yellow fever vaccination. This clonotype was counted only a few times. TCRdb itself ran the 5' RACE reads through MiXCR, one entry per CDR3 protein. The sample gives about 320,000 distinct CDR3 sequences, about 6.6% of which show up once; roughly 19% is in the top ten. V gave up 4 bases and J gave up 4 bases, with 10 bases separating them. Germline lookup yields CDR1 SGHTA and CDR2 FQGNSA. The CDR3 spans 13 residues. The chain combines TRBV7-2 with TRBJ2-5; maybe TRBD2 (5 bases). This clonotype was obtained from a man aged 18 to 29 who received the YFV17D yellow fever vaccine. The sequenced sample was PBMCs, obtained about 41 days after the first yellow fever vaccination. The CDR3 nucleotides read TGTGCCAGCAGCTCCCGACTAATAGAGACCCAGTACTTC. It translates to CASSSRLIETQYF.